The TCR beta chain described here comes from a study of shared clonotypes between healthy human individuals. In the original workflow: ImmunoSEQ junction-only sequences lacked quality scores, so their filtering differed. Libraries were prepared by immunoSEQ multiplex PCR; TCRdb keeps only in-frame clonotypes and omits some of them. Clone size and the V and J calls come from that table; the DNA yielded D and trimming. The repertoire holds some 2.1 million clones, with just under 95% as singletons. This clone showed up just once. Naive CD8 isolation took CD45RO-negative cells positively selected for CCR7 and excluded terminally differentiated effector memory CD45RA+ cells. V shed 8 bases and J 9 bases; nucleotides not matched to a gene: 15. The germline gives CDR1 LNHNV, CDR2 YYDKDF (reference sequence). CDR3 length: 14 amino acids.

The sequence was obtained from a man aged 18 to 29 in good health. Some clones in this sample may be carry-over from other donors' samples. Input material: naive CD8+ T cells from PBMCs. V usage is TRBV15 and J usage is TRBJ2-7; 8 nucleotides line up with TRBD1. CDR3 bases: TGTGCCACCGGATCCGGGACAGGCACGAGGGGGCAGTACTTC. This encodes CATGSGTGTRGQYF. The full variable domain, its missing parts supplied by reference TRBV15 and TRBJ2-7, is DAMVIQNPRYQVTQFGKPVTLSCSQTLNHNVMYWYQQKSSQAPKLLFHYYDKDFNNEADTPDNFQSRRPNTSFCFLDIRSPGLGDTAMYLCATGSGTGTRGQYFGPGTRLTVT.